Listed below are T cell receptor beta chains from one sample, sequenced in a study of T cell responses to AZD1222 COVID-19 vaccine. Sequencing used immunoSEQ multiplex PCR; TCRdb keeps in-frame clones, though not all of them. Of 150,000 to 200,000 clones detected, just over 90% appear once; the ten largest clones hold around 4.6%. The sequenced sample was peripheral blood, obtained on day 0 of MenACWY control vaccination. The receptor set was obtained from an adult in good health. Each CDR3 is given with its conserved first and last residue. The order of the fields is clone size, D gene, V gene, J gene, CDR3 DNA, CDR3 protein. A D gene is named only where the DNA matches it firmly. The size entry is marked missing in some rows and otherwise reads once, few, many or a size class.

.	TRBD1	TRBV7-6	TRBJ1-3	TGTGCCAGCAGCCTCCGGGACAGGGATTCTGGAAACACCATATATTTT	CASSLRDRDSGNTIYF
.	.	TRBV7-9	TRBJ2-2	TGTGCCAGCAGCTTAGCTATCGGGGAGCTGTTTTTT	CASSLAIGELFF
few	TRBD2	TRBV9	TRBJ2-7	TGTGCCAGCAGCCAACCGGGGGGCGAGCAGTACTTC	CASSQPGGEQYF
.	.	TRBV11-3	TRBJ1-1	TGTGCCAGCAGCCCTCGAAAAGGGGAAGACACTGAAGCTTTCTTT	CASSPRKGEDTEAFF
.	.	TRBV5-5	TRBJ2-1	TGTGCCAGCAGCCAAAACCCCCCCGGGGGCCCCGGCAATGAGCAGTTCTTC	CASSQNPPGGPGNEQFF
.	.	TRBV9	TRBJ1-1	TGTGCCAGCAGCGTAGCTGGGACGACGGACACTGAAGCTTTCTTT	CASSVAGTTDTEAFF
.	.	TRBV28	TRBJ2-3	TGTGCCAGTTTCAAAGGGCGGGATACGCAGTATTTT	CASFKGRDTQYF
.	TRBD1	TRBV19	TRBJ1-3	TGTGCCAGTAAGGACAGGGCCGCGGAAGTCTCTGGAAACACCATATATTTT	CASKDRAAEVSGNTIYF
.	.	TRBV19	TRBJ2-7	TGTGCCAGTAGTGGCGGTGGGTGGGAGCAGTACTTC	CASSGGGWEQYF
.	TRBD1	TRBV18	TRBJ1-5	TGTGCCAGCTCGCGACAGGGGAATAATCAGCCCCAGCATTTT	CASSRQGNNQPQHF
.	.	TRBV30	TRBJ1-4	TGTGCCTGGAGTGTCTGGGGGGTCCTTAATGAAAAACTGTTTTTT	CAWSVWGVLNEKLFF
.	TRBD2	TRBV6-5	TRBJ2-5	TGTGCCAGCAGTCTCGGGACTAGCGGGATTGAGACCCAGTACTTC	CASSLGTSGIETQYF
once	TRBD1	TRBV6-2/TRBV6-3	TRBJ2-1	TGTGCCAGCAGCCGAAAGGACAGGCCCTACAATGAGCAGTTCTTC	CASSRKDRPYNEQFF
.	TRBD2	TRBV5-1	TRBJ2-5	TGCGCCAGCAGAGGACTAGCGGGAGAAGAGACCCAGTACTTC	CASRGLAGEETQYF
.	.	TRBV27	TRBJ2-7	TGTGCCAGCAGGGGAAGCGGCTCCTACGAGCAGTACTTC	CASRGSGSYEQYF